These 8 T cell receptor beta chains originate from one sample sequenced in a study of blood T cell repertoires in COVID-19. TCRdb's copy holds only in-frame clones and misses some; the assay was immunoSEQ multiplex PCR. Of hundreds of thousands of clones in the sample, 86% were seen once. Material: PBMCs or T cells enriched from blood (not recorded which). The receptors shown here come from a woman between 40 and 55 years old with acute COVID-19.

This chain links TRBV14 with TRBJ1-1; the D is unclear. The germline V gene has CDR1 SGHDN and CDR2 FVKESK. The CDR3 loop spans 15 amino acids. V lost 5 bases and J 1 base, leaving 14 bases between the germline ends. The CDR3 sequence: CASSSQEKQNTEAFF. CDR3 DNA sequence: TGTGCCAGCAGCTCCCAAGAGAAGCAGAACACTGAAGCTTTCTTT.

The chain combines TRBV10-3 with TRBJ2-7, with 13 bases lining up with TRBD2. The length of the CDR3 is 14 residues. Germline assignment: CDR1 ENHRY and CDR2 SYGVKD. With 6 bases clipped from V and 7 bases from J, the junction kept 6 bases outside the gene matches. This CDR3 is CAISGLAGAYEQYF. Written as DNA, the CDR3 is TGTGCCATCAGCGGACTAGCGGGAGCTTATGAGCAGTACTTC.

The rearrangement uses TRBV19 and TRBJ2-5; D gene ambiguous. The ends were cut back, 4 bases at V and 2 bases at J, with 11 bases in the middle. The germline V gene has CDR1 LNHDA and CDR2 SQIVND (reference sequence). The CDR3 extends over 14 amino acids. Here the CDR3 DNA reads TGTGCCAGTAGTACGCAGGCCGGACAAGAGACCCAGTACTTC. It codes for CASSTQAGQETQYF.

The chain links TRBV6-5 to TRBJ1-5; unclear D gene. Germline V CDR1 and CDR2: MNHEY, SVGAGI. The germline V and J ends were trimmed by 6 bases and 7 bases, with 16 bases remaining between them. The length of the CDR3 is 14 residues. CDR3 nucleotides: TGTGCCAGCAGCTTGGCGGGAGGAGGACAGCCCCAGCATTTT. This gives the protein CASSLAGGGQPQHF.

CDR3 sequence: CATSDLYRGPYNSPLHF. The DNA of the CDR3 is TGTGCCACCAGTGATCTATACAGGGGACCCTATAATTCACCCCTCCACTTT. The V and J genes are TRBV24-1 and TRBJ1-6; 7 positions agree with TRBD1. Losses at the gene ends were 3 bases for V and 2 bases for J; bases not matched to a gene: 6. Germline-derived CDR1 and CDR2 are KGHDR and SFDVKD. The length of the CDR3 is 17 residues.

The rearrangement links TRBV6-5 to TRBJ1-2; no reliable D call. The CDR3 extends over 16 amino acids. Trimming stripped 2 bases from V and 5 bases from J, with 18 bases between. Germline assignment: CDR1 MNHEY and CDR2 SVGAGI. The CDR3 loop reads CASSYTGARSDYGYTF. For the CDR3, the DNA is TGTGCCAGCAGTTACACGGGTGCGCGGTCCGATTATGGCTACACCTTC.

This clone was seen a few times. This chain connects TRBV27 to TRBJ2-7; D is perhaps TRBD1 (6 bases). CDR3 length equals 13 residues. The V end lost 4 bases, the J end lost 2 bases, and 9 bases lay between the germline ends. Germline V CDR1 and CDR2: MNHEY, SMNVEV (reference sequence). CDR3 sequence reads: CASSYEGAYEQYF. For the CDR3, the DNA is TGTGCCAGCAGTTATGAGGGGGCCTACGAGCAGTACTTC.

This clone was seen a single time. CDR3 coding DNA: TGTGCCTGGAGTGTCGCTAGCGGGAGTGCCTACGAGCAGTACTTC. It yields the protein CAWSVASGSAYEQYF. This rearrangement joins TRBV30 to TRBJ2-7, with 10 bases lining up with TRBD2. V gave up 0 bases and J gave up 2 bases; unmatched junction bases: 4. CDR3 length: 15 residues. The germline CDR1 and CDR2 sequences are GTSNPN and SVGIG (reference sequence).